One sample yielded the 3 T cell receptor beta chains listed below, sequenced in a study of beta chain features in type 1 diabetes. TCRB transcripts that were expressed got sequenced, as all of the isolated RNA had been reverse transcribed. Sequencing was performed with immunoSEQ multiplex PCR; in TCRdb, only in-frame clones are kept and a portion is missing. The repertoire holds a few hundred thousand clones, with 15% as singletons. Study conclusions and caveats: Researchers report that Type 1 diabetes patients had moderately but significantly shorter TCRB CDR3s across all four CD4+ subsets.

These TCRs are of unknown antigen specificity. Material for sequencing was naive CD4+ T cells from blood. All receptors come from a man younger than 35 with type 1 diabetes.

This chain joins TRBV18 and TRBJ2-7, with D uncertain. The CDR3 is made up of 13 amino acids. V gave up 3 bases and J gave up 2 bases, with 8 bases separating them. The germline gives CDR1 KGHSH, CDR2 LQKENI. The CDR3 DNA reads as TGTGCCAGCTCACCGAGTCTGACCTACGAGCAGTACTTC. Its protein is CASSPSLTYEQYF.

A few counts support this clone. The chain recombines TRBV9 with TRBJ2-3, with 8 bases matching TRBD2. The V and J ends lost 4 bases and 1 base, in that order; junction bases with no gene match: 2. Per germline, CDR1 SGDLS and CDR2 YYNGEE. The length of the CDR3 is 14 residues. CDR3 bases: TGTGCCAGCAGCCATAGCGGGGGCACAGATACGCAGTATTTT. Its protein product is CASSHSGGTDTQYF.

This clone has only a few counts. CDR3 nucleotide sequence: TGTGCCAGCAGCCCGGGACAGGGGGCCTACGAGCAGTACTTC. The encoded protein is CASSPGQGAYEQYF. This chain connects TRBV4-2 to TRBJ2-7; TRBD1 matches 11 bases. Germline values: CDR1 LGHNA, CDR2 YNFKEQ. Germline trimming cut 4 bases from V and 2 bases from J; bases unmatched to any gene: 1. This CDR3 is built from 14 residues.